These 25 T cell receptor beta chains were all obtained from the same sample, sequenced in a study of beta chain features in type 1 diabetes. The investigators reverse transcribed all of the isolated RNA, so they sequenced expressed TCRB transcripts. Assay used: immunoSEQ multiplex PCR; TCRdb lists only in-frame clones, some missing. The sample shows approximately 380,000 clones, roughly 16% of them seen only once. Material for sequencing was naive CD4+ T cells from blood. These receptors originate from a woman aged 18-29 years in good health.

This clone occurred a few times. The CDR3 here is CAWNGNGENTEAFF. CDR3 bases: TGTGCCTGGAATGGTAACGGTGAGAACACTGAAGCTTTCTTT. The chain joins TRBV30 to TRBJ1-1; D is uncertain. Trimming removed 4 bases from V and 1 base from J, with 13 bases in between. Germline V lookup: CDR1 GTSNPN, CDR2 SVGIG (reference sequence). This CDR3 is 14 amino acids long.

The chain recombines TRBV5-1 with TRBJ2-7, with 10 bases matching TRBD2. From germline, CDR1 is SGHRS and CDR2 YFSETQ. With V trimmed by 2 bases and J by 0 bases, 5 bases remained unmatched. The CDR3 covers 16 residues. CDR3 amino acids: CASSFRTSGSSYEQYF. CDR3 bases: TGCGCCAGCAGCTTCCGGACTAGCGGAAGCTCCTACGAGCAGTACTTC.

The chain has TRBV2 and TRBJ2-1; 8 bases are shared with TRBD1. This CDR3 region has 18 residues. CDR1 and CDR2 from the germline V gene are SNHLY and FYNNEI. The V and J ends lost 0 bases and 1 base, in that order; junction bases with no gene match: 8. The CDR3 region has the DNA TGTGCCAGCAGTGAAGCCATGGGTGGGACAGGATCCTACAATGAGCAGTTCTTC. Translated: CASSEAMGGTGSYNEQFF.

This clone has a handful of counts. This chain uses TRBV7-2 with TRBJ1-1; D call uncertain. There are 12 residues in the CDR3. With 4 bases removed from V and 6 bases from J, the gap between germline ends came to 9 bases. The germline V gene has CDR1 SGHTA and CDR2 FQGNSA. The CDR3 sequence is CASSYTLSEAFF. DNA of the CDR3: TGTGCCAGCAGCTATACCCTATCTGAAGCTTTCTTT.

This clone was recorded a few times. The chain couples TRBV2 to TRBJ2-5, with D possibly TRBD1 on 6 matching bases. Trimming took off 7 bases at V and 5 bases at J, with 17 bases between the two ends. The CDR3 is 14 amino acids. From germline, CDR1 is SNHLY and CDR2 FYNNEI. This CDR3 is CASNPGEGVETQYF. The CDR3 bases are TGTGCCAGCAATCCCGGCGAGGGGGTGGAGACCCAGTACTTC.

The chain combines TRBV7-2 with TRBJ2-7; D is perhaps TRBD1 (6 bases). This CDR3 is 13 amino acids long. V was cut by 8 bases and J by 4 bases, with 15 bases left in between. CDR1 SGHTA and CDR2 FQGNSA come from the germline V gene. The CDR3 DNA is TGTGCCAGCGTCCCGCAGGGGCAATACGAGCAGTACTTC. It yields the protein CASVPQGQYEQYF. The complete variable domain, with remaining parts taken from reference TRBV7-2 and TRBJ2-7, reads GAGVSQSPSNKVTEKGKDVELRCDPISGHTALYWYRQSLGQGLEFLIYFQGNSAPDKSGLPSDRFSAERTGGSVSTLTIQRTQQEDSAVYLCASVPQGQYEQYFGPGTRLTVT.

This clone appeared a few times. This chain links TRBV28 with TRBJ2-7; 12 bases are shared with TRBD2. The germline CDR1 and CDR2 sequences are MDHEN and SYDVKM. Trimming removed 5 bases from V and 4 bases from J; junction bases left unmatched: 3. This CDR3 spans 14 amino acids. The CDR3 bases are TGTGCCAGCAGTACTACTAGCGGGAGGTACGAGCAGTACTTC. Its protein is CASSTTSGRYEQYF. The variable domain in full, completed from reference TRBV28 and TRBJ2-7, reads DVKVTQSSRYLVKRTGEKVFLECVQDMDHENMFWYRQDPGLGLRLIYFSYDVKMKEKGDIPEGYSVSREKKERFSLILESASTNQTSMYLCASSTTSGRYEQYFGPGTRLTVT.

In its sample, this clone was seen a few times. V and J are TRBV30 and TRBJ1-2; D unresolved. CDR3 length: 13 residues. The V end was cut by 0 bases, the J end by 8 bases, with 13 bases between. Germline V lookup: CDR1 GTSNPN, CDR2 SVGIG (reference sequence). CDR3 DNA: TGTGCCTGGAGTGTACTAGGAGGGTTAGGCTACACCTTC. Protein: CAWSVLGGLGYTF.

The rearrangement uses TRBV4-2 and TRBJ1-4, with a weak D call TRBD1 (5 bases). The CDR3 has 15 residues. CDR1 LGHNA and CDR2 YNFKEQ come from the germline V gene. V lost 3 bases and J lost 8, with 16 bases in between. The CDR3 reads CASSQPLGASEKLFF. DNA for the CDR3: TGTGCCAGCAGCCAGCCCCTTGGGGCGTCGGAAAAACTGTTTTTT.

This clone was observed a few times. The chain links TRBV12-5 to TRBJ1-2; 9 nucleotides match TRBD1. Germline trimming cut 4 bases from V and 1 base from J; bases unmatched to any gene: 7. This CDR3 has 16 amino acids. The germline gives CDR1 LGHNT, CDR2 FRNRAP. CDR3 region: CASGSRTTGGNYGYTF. The CDR3 coding sequence is TGTGCTAGTGGTTCTAGGACGACAGGGGGTAACTATGGCTACACCTTC. Full variable domain (remainder filled in from reference TRBV12-5 and TRBJ1-2): DARVTQTPRHKVTEMGQEVTMRCQPILGHNTVFWYRQTMMQGLELLAYFRNRAPLDDSGMPKDRFSAEMPDATLATLKIQPSEPRDSAVYFCASGSRTTGGNYGYTFGSGTRLTVV.

This clone was observed a handful of times. This chain uses TRBV5-6 with TRBJ2-1; D is perhaps TRBD2 (6 bases). Germline CDR1 and CDR2: SGHDT and YYEEEE. The CDR3 is 13 amino acids. V was clipped by 4 bases and J by 3 bases, with 8 bases between them. The CDR3 DNA reads as TGTGCCAGCAGCACGGGACTCTACAATGAGCAGTTCTTC. This codes for CASSTGLYNEQFF.

In this sample, this clone turned up a few times. The chain carries TRBV7-9 and TRBJ1-2; 10 nucleotides line up with TRBD1. Germline V gene sequence: CDR1 SEHNR, CDR2 FQNEAQ (reference sequence). The length of the CDR3 is 14 residues. V shed 4 bases, J shed 7 bases, and the junction held 6 bases outside the gene matches. The CDR3 bases are TGTGCCAGCAGCTACACCGGGACAGGGGCTGGCTACACCTTC. Translation: CASSYTGTGAGYTF.

This clone was observed a handful of times. The rearrangement uses TRBV7-8 and TRBJ2-1; 8 positions match TRBD2. Germline V gives CDR1 SGHVS, CDR2 FQNEAQ. V lost 7 bases and J lost 3; bases outside the gene matches: 11. CDR3 length: 16 amino acids. CDR3 sequence reads: CASTPGRAGVYNEQFF. In DNA form, the CDR3 reads TGTGCCAGCACCCCCGGCAGAGCGGGAGTCTACAATGAGCAGTTCTTC.

The rearrangement joins TRBV30 to TRBJ2-1, with TRBD2 identical over 13 bases. Unmatched junction bases numbered 4, after V lost 3 bases and J lost 2 bases. CDR1 and CDR2 (germline): GTSNPN, SVGIG (reference sequence). This CDR3 has 16 amino acids. The CDR3 DNA is TGTGCCTGGAGGGGAGGACTAGCGGGAGCCTACAATGAGCAGTTCTTC. Its protein is CAWRGGLAGAYNEQFF.

The chain has TRBV7-9 and TRBJ1-4, with 7 bases lining up with TRBD1. V lost 6 bases to trimming and J lost 4 bases; unmatched junction nucleotides: 11. There are 16 residues in the CDR3. Germline CDR1 SEHNR, CDR2 FQNEAQ (reference sequence). The CDR3 region is CASSVIQGSSNEKLFF. CDR3 DNA sequence: TGTGCCAGCAGTGTGATACAGGGGTCAAGTAATGAAAAACTGTTTTTT.

About this clone itself: The sample holds other DNA sequences that translate to the same CDR3. V is TRBV29-1 and J is TRBJ2-7, with TRBD1 matching 9 bases. The CDR3 covers 11 residues. The V gene end was trimmed by 6 bases and the J gene end by 3 bases; junction bases not matched to a gene: 0. CDR1 is SQVTM, CDR2 ANQGSEA, per germline. The CDR3: CSVTGGYEQYF. The CDR3 bases are TGCAGCGTGACAGGGGGCTACGAGCAGTACTTC.

The V gene is TRBV5-1, the J gene TRBJ2-3, with D possibly TRBD1 on 6 matching bases. This CDR3 has 14 residues. V was trimmed by 2 bases and J by 2 bases, leaving 9 bases between them. Germline assignment: CDR1 SGHRS and CDR2 YFSETQ. This CDR3 reads CASSFGQTTDTQYF. CDR3 DNA sequence: TGCGCCAGCAGCTTTGGACAGACCACAGATACGCAGTATTTT.

The chain employs TRBV11-2 and TRBJ2-3; 11 nucleotides line up with TRBD2. CDR1 and CDR2 from the germline V gene are SGHAT and FQNNGV. Trimming took 4 bases from V and 1 from J; bases not matched to a gene: 4. The length of the CDR3 is 16 residues. The CDR3 DNA is TGTGCCAGCAGCTCTCTAGCGGGAGGAGGCACAGATACGCAGTATTTT. It translates to CASSSLAGGGTDTQYF.

This clone was detected only a few times. The V and J genes are TRBV5-1 and TRBJ2-3; TRBD1 agrees at 7 bases. The CDR3 is 15 amino acids. V lost 6 bases and J lost 2; bases outside the gene matches: 9. Per the germline V gene, CDR1 is SGHRS and CDR2 is YFSETQ. CDR3 residues: CASNLGDRDTDTQYF. DNA for the CDR3: TGCGCCAGCAATCTCGGGGACAGAGACACAGATACGCAGTATTTT.

The chain uses TRBV7-2 and TRBJ1-5, with 10 bases identical to TRBD1. The V and J ends lost 3 bases and 4 bases, in that order; junction bases with no gene match: 6. The CDR3 runs 16 residues. Per germline, CDR1 SGHTA and CDR2 FQGNSA. The CDR3 sequence: CASSLRQGAWNQPQHF. In DNA form, the CDR3 reads TGTGCCAGCAGCTTGAGACAGGGGGCCTGGAATCAGCCCCAGCATTTT.

Comments on this clone: One junction end does not reproduce the germline sequence, and a read error may be involved. The V gene is TRBV13, the J gene TRBJ2-3, with TRBD2 matching 12 bases. CDR3 length: 13 residues. Germline V CDR1 and CDR2: PRHDT, FYEKMQ (reference sequence). The CDR3 DNA follows: TGTGCCAGCAGCGGCAGACTAGCGGGAGAGATAGTGTGG. Residues: CASSGRLAGEIVW.

There are a few counts of this clone. The chain combines TRBV10-3 with TRBJ1-1, with D possibly TRBD1 on 5 matching bases. The germline V gene has CDR1 ENHRY and CDR2 SYGVKD. The CDR3 extends over 14 amino acids. V was cut by 0 bases and J by 5 bases, with 10 bases left in between. As DNA, the CDR3 is TGTGCCATCAGTGAGTCGGGGTCAGGGACTGAAGCTTTCTTT. Translation: CAISESGSGTEAFF.

J is TRBJ2-2 and V is TRBV15, with 10 positions matching TRBD2. Germline trimming cut 5 bases from V and 5 bases from J; bases unmatched to any gene: 8. Germline V gene lookup returns CDR1 LNHNV and CDR2 YYDKDF (reference sequence). The CDR3 consists of 16 residues. In nucleotides, the CDR3 is TGTGCCACCAGCCCTCCAGGAGCGGGAGGGACCGGGGAGCTGTTTTTT. It codes for CATSPPGAGGTGELFF.

Only a few counts were recorded for this clone. The chain has TRBV10-3 and TRBJ2-3; 9 bases agree with TRBD1. The J segment lost 6 bases and the V segment lost 5 bases, leaving 9 bases of the junction unmatched. In germline, CDR1 is ENHRY, CDR2 SYGVKD. This CDR3 region has 15 residues. The CDR3 spells CAISSGTGYFDTQYF. The CDR3 DNA reads TGTGCCATCAGTTCCGGGACAGGGTACTTCGATACGCAGTATTTT.

J is TRBJ2-1 and V is TRBV7-3, with 8 bases identical to TRBD1. V lost 5 bases, J lost 8 bases, and 8 bases stayed unmatched. Germline values: CDR1 SGHTA, CDR2 FQGTGA. The CDR3 consists of 14 residues. CDR3 in DNA: TGTGCCAGCAGCCCAAGGACAGGGATACATGAGCAGTTCTTC. Translating gives CASSPRTGIHEQFF.